The text below deals with one T cell receptor beta chain. Only a few counts were recorded for this clone. The antigen this receptor binds is unknown. Per-nucleotide qualities are absent, and no much larger clonotype sits a single base away. This specimen comes from a study of blood T cell repertoires in COVID-19 (dated by TCRdb to 2018 to 2021). For the study in its entirety: Samples from collaborators originated in the United States, Italy and Spain and spanned both the acute and convalescent phases of COVID-19. The material from the prospective study consisted of cDNA or gDNA derived from T cells, B-cell-depleted T cells, or PBMCs. Subjects who had been exposed to COVID-19, were actively infected with it, or had recovered from it provided the deeply sampled blood TCRbeta repertoires that made up the dataset. The repertoires were made available in a free public database intended to serve as a resource for research on the immune response to SARS-CoV-2. Samples came from the ongoing ImmuneRACE study (first 160 participants) plus 1,254 subjects from 6 global collaborators. Sample metadata almost always included a de-identified subject ID, COVID-19 status, age in years and sex. HLA class I and class II types, where available, came from metadata supplied by the sample provider rather than from assay-based typing. The investigation overall reported the following: The amount of clinical and demographic metadata varied by source and participant and was provided uncurated.

The immunoSEQ Assay, a bias-controlled multiplex PCR, was used to amplify TCRbeta CDR3 regions from genomic DNA. As for the original processing: Nucleated cell counts per sample were estimated from amplification of reference gene primers within the assay. Sequence reads were collapsed and filtered to measure the absolute abundance of every unique TCRbeta CDR3 rearrangement. For each sample, productive Simpson clonality was calculated as the square root of Simpson's diversity index across productive rearrangements. The immuneACCESS repertoire file appears here via TCRdb, limited to in-frame rearrangements. These files lack a portion of the clones; in checked studies, under half of the deficit traces to unresolved V genes, and the cause of the others is not known. The V and J calls and clone size are taken from that table; D and trimming were inferred from the DNA. The sample yields approximately 400,000 clones; 85% to 90% were counted once. Clones ranked in the top ten supply 1.2% of the sample.

Cut back by 2 bases and 9 bases, the V and J ends lie 10 bases apart. CDR1 MGHRA and CDR2 YSYEKL were looked up in the germline V gene. The CDR3 runs 13 amino acids, cysteine and phenylalanine included. Of the read, only the CDR3 DNA is kept; its 39 bases are in frame from base 1. Participants in the prospective study were aged about 18 to 89 years, lived in about two dozen United States geographic areas, and enrolled through a virtual design. To assign participants to cohorts, the prospective study relied on clinical history that participants themselves reported in a screening survey and a study questionnaire. ImmuneRACE Cohort 3 recovered participants were defined by two consecutive negative NP/OP PCR tests, healthcare professional clearance, or symptom resolution. Mobile phlebotomists in the prospective study collected whole blood, serum and a nasopharyngeal or oropharyngeal swab from every participant. Over a roughly 2-month period, participants in the prospective study had the option of providing additional blood draws and questionnaires. Before DNA extraction, prospective study blood samples were shipped either frozen or at room temperature.

This receptor chain uses TRBV4-1 and TRBJ2-2; TRBD1 is a possible D gene, resting on 6 matching bases. Sequences were obtained from PBMCs or T cells enriched from blood (not recorded which). This clonotype originated in a woman aged 18-29 years who had recovered from COVID-19. The CDR3 region has the sequence CASSQQGSWELFF. The base sequence is TGCGCCAGCAGCCAACAGGGGAGCTGGGAGCTGTTTTTT.